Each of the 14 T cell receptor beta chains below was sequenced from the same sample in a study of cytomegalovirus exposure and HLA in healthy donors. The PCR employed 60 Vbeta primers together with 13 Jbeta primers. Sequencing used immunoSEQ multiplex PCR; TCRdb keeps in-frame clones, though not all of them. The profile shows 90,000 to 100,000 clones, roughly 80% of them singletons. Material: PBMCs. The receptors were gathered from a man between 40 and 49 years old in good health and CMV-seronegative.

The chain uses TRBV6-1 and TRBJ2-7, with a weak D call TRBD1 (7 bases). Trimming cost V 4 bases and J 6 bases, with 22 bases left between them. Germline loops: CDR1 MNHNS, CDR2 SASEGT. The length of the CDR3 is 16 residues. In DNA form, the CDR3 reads TGTGCCAGCAGTGTCCGGGACAGAGCTTTGGGGGGCGAGCAGTACTTC. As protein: CASSVRDRALGGEQYF.

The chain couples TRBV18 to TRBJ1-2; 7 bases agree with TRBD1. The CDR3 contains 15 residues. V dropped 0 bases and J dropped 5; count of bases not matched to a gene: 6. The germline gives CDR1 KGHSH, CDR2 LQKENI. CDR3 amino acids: CASSPPGGEGYGYTF. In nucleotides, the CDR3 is TGTGCCAGCTCACCACCAGGGGGCGAGGGTTATGGCTACACCTTC.

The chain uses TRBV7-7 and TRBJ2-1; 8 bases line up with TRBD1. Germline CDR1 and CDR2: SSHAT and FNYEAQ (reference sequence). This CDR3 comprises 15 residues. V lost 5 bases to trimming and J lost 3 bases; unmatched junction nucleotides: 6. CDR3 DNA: TGTGCCAGCAGCCTTAGGACAGGGAACTACAATGAGCAGTTCTTC. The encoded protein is CASSLRTGNYNEQFF.

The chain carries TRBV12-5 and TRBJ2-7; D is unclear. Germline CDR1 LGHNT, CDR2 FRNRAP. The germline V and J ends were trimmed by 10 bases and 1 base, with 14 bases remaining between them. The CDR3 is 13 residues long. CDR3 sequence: CANTIGGSYEQYF. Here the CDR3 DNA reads TGTGCTAATACGATAGGCGGTTCCTACGAGCAGTACTTC.

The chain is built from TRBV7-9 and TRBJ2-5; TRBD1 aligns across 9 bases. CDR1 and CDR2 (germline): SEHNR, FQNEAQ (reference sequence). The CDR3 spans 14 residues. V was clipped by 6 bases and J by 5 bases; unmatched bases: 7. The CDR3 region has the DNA TGTGCCAGCAGTCCAACAGGGGGCGGGGAGACCCAGTACTTC. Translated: CASSPTGGGETQYF.

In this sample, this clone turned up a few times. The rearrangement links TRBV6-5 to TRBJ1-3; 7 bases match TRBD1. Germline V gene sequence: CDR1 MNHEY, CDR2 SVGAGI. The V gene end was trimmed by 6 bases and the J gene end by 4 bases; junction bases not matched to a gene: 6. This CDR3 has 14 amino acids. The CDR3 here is CASRKTGPGNTIYF. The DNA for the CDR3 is TGTGCCAGCAGGAAGACAGGGCCAGGAAACACCATATATTTT.

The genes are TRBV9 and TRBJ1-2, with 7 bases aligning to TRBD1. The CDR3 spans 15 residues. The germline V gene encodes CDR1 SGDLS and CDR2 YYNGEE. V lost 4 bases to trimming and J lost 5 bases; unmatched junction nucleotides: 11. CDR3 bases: TGTGCCAGCAGCCTATTAGCCGGGACAGCATATGGCTACACCTTC. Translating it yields CASSLLAGTAYGYTF.

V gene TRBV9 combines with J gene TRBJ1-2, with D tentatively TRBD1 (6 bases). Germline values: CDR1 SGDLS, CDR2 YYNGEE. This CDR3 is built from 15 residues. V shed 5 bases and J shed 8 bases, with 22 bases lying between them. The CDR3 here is CASSLTGYESWGYTF. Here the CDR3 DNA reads TGTGCCAGCAGTCTAACAGGGTACGAATCTTGGGGCTACACCTTC.

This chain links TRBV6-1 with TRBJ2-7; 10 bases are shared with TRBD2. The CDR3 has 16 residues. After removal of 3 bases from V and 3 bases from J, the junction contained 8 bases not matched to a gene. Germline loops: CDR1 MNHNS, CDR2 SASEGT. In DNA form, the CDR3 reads TGTGCCAGCAGTGACCTAGCGGGAGTGCCCAACTACGAGCAGTACTTC. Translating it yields CASSDLAGVPNYEQYF.

The CDR3 is CASSQEGAGYGYTF. CDR3 coding DNA: TGCGCCAGCAGCCAAGAGGGGGCGGGCTATGGCTACACCTTC. The chain has TRBV4-3 and TRBJ1-2, with D perhaps matching TRBD1 (6 bases). Germline V gene sequence: CDR1 LGHNA, CDR2 YSLEER. The CDR3 loop spans 14 amino acids. V was clipped by 0 bases and J by 4 bases, with 9 bases between them.

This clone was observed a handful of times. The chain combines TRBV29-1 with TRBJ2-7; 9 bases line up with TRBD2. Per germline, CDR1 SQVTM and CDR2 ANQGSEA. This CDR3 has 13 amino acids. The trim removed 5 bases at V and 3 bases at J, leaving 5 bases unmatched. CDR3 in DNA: TGCAGCGTTTGGGCTAGCGGGGACTACGAGCAGTACTTC. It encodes CSVWASGDYEQYF.

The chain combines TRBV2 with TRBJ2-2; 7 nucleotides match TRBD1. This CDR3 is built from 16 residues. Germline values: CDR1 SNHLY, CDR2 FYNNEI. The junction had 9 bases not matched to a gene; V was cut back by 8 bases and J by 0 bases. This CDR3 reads CASVGGQRSNTGELFF. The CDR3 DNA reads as TGTGCCAGCGTTGGGGGACAGCGCTCGAACACCGGGGAGCTGTTTTTT.

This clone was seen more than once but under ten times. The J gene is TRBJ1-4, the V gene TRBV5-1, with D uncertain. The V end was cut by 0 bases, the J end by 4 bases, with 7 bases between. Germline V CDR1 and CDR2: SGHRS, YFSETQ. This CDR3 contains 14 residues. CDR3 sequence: CASSLGTGNEKLFF. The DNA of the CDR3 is TGCGCCAGCAGCTTGGGAACCGGTAATGAAAAACTGTTTTTT. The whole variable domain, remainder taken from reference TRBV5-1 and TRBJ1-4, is KAGVTQTPRYLIKTRGQQVTLSCSPISGHRSVSWYQQTPGQGLQFLFEYFSETQRNKGNFPGRFSGRQFSNSRSEMNVSTLELGDSALYLCASSLGTGNEKLFFGSGTQLSVL.

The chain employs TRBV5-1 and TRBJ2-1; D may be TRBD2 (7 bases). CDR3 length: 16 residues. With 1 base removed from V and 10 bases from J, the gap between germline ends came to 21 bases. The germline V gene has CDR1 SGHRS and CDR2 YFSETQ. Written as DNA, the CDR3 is TGCGCCAGCAGCTTGAGAGGGGGGGGTAGTTTTCGCGAGCAGTTCTTC. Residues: CASSLRGGGSFREQFF.